This T cell receptor (beta chain) is from a study of blood T cell repertoires in COVID-19. The wider study: Italy, Spain and the United States were the sources of the convalescent and acute COVID-19 samples.

Authors' processing steps: Amplified reference gene primers provided the basis for estimating nucleated cell counts. Only in-frame clones appear in the TCRdb table, and some are missing; sequencing was by immunoSEQ multiplex PCR. That table is the source of V, J and clone size, and D and trimming were worked out from the DNA. The table lists about 380,000 clones, 70% to 90% of them singletons, with about 1.2% in the top ten. This CDR3 is 14 amino acids long. CDR1 is SNHLY and CDR2 is FYNNEI in the germline V gene. Trimming shortened V by 7 bases and J by 0 bases, and 12 bases separated the two germline ends.

The receptor was derived from a woman under 30 who had recovered from COVID-19. This chain uses TRBV2 with TRBJ1-1; the D gene is possibly TRBD1 (6 bases). The sample consisted of PBMCs or T cells enriched from blood (not recorded which). The CDR3 sequence: CASISAGVNTEAFF. As DNA, the CDR3 is TGTGCCAGCATATCGGCAGGGGTGAACACTGAAGCTTTCTTT.